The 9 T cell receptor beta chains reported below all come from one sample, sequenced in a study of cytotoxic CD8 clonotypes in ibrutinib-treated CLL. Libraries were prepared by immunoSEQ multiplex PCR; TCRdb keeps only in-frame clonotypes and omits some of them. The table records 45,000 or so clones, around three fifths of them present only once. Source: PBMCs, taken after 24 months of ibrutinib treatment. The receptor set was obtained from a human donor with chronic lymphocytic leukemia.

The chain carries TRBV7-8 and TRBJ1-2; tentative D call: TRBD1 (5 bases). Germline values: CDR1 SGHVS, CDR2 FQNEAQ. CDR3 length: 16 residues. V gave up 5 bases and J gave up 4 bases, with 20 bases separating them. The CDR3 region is CASSPRTAEGFYGYTF. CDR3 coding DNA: TGTGCCAGCAGCCCCCGGACCGCTGAGGGGTTCTATGGCTACACCTTC.

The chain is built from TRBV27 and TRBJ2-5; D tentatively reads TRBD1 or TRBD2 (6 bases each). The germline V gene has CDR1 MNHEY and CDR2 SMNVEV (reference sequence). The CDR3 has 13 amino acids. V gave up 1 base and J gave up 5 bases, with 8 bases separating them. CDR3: CASSLWGAETQYF. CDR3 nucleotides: TGTGCCAGCAGTTTATGGGGGGCTGAGACCCAGTACTTC.

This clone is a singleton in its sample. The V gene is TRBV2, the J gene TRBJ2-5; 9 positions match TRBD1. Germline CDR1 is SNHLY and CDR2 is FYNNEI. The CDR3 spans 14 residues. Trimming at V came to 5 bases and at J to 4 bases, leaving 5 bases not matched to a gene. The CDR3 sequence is CASSSGQGVETQYF. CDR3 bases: TGTGCCAGCAGTTCGGGACAGGGAGTAGAGACCCAGTACTTC.

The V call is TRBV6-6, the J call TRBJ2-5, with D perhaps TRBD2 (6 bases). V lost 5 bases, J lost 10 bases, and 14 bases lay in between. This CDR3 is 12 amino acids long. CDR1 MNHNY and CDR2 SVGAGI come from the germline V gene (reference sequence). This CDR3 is CASSTPGLGQYF. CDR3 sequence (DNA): TGTGCCAGCAGTACACCGGGACTGGGCCAGTACTTC.

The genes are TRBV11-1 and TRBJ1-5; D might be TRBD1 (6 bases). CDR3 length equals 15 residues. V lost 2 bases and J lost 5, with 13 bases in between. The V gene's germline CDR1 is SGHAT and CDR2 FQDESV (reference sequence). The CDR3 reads CASSLYDRRYQPQHF. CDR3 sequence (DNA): TGTGCCAGCAGCTTATACGACAGGCGGTATCAGCCCCAGCATTTT.

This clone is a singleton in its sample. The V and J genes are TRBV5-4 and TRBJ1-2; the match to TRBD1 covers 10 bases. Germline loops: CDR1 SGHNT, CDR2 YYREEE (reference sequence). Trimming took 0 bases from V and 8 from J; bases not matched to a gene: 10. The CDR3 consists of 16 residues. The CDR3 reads CASSLELGQGLGGYTF. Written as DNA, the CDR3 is TGTGCCAGCAGCTTGGAACTGGGACAGGGGCTGGGCGGCTACACCTTC.

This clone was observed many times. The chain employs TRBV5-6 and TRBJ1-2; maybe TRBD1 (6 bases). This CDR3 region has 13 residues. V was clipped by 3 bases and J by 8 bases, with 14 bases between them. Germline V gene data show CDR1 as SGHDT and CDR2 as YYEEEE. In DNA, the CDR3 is TGTGCCAGCAGCTCCGGGACACCGGGGGGCTACACCTTC. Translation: CASSSGTPGGYTF. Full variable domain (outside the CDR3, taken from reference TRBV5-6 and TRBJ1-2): DAGVTQSPTHLIKTRGQQVTLRCSPKSGHDTVSWYQQALGQGPQFIFQYYEEEERQRGNFPDRFSGHQFPNYSSELNVNALLLGDSALYLCASSSGTPGGYTFGSGTRLTVV.

Here the CDR3 reads CASSYSGGSYEQYF. The DNA of the CDR3 is TGTGCCAGCAGTTACTCGGGCGGATCCTACGAGCAGTACTTC. The genes are TRBV6-6 and TRBJ2-7; no definite D call. V was cut by 0 bases and J by 1 base, with 7 bases left in between. The CDR3 totals 14 residues. CDR1 and CDR2 (germline): MNHNY, SVGAGI (reference sequence).

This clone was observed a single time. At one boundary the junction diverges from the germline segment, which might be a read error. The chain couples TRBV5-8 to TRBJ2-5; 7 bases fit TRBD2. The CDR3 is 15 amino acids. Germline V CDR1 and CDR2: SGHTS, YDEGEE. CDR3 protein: CASRLGSGGQETQYF. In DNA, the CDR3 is TGTGCCAGCAGGTTGGGGTCGGGGGGACAAGAGACCCAGTACTTC. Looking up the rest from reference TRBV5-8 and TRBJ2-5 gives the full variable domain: EAGVTQSPTHLIKTRGQQATLRCSPISGHTSVYWYQQALGLGLQFLLWYDEGEERNRGNFPPRFSGRQFPNYSSELNVNALELEDSALYLCASRLGSGGQETQYFGPGTRLLVL.